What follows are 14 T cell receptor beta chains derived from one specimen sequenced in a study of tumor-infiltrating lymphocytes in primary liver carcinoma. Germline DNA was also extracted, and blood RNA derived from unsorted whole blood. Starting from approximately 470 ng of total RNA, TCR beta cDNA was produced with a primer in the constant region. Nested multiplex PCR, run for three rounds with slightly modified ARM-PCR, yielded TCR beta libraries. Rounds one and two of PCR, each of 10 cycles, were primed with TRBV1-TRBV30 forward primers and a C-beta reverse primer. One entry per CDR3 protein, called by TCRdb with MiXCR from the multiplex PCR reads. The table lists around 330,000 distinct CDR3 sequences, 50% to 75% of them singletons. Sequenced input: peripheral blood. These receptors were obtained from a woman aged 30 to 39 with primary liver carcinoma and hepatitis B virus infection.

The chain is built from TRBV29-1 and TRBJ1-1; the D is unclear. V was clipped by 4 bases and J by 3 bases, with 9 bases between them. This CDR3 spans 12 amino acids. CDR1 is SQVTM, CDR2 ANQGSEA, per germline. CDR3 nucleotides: TGCAGCGTTGGGCAGGTGTACACTGAAGCTTTCTTT. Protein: CSVGQVYTEAFF. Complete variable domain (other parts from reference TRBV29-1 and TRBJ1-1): SAVISQKPSRDICQRGTSLTIQCQVDSQVTMMFWYRQQPGQSLTLIATANQGSEATYESGFVIDKFPISRPNLTFSTLTVSNMSPEDSSIYLCSVGQVYTEAFFGQGTRLTVV.

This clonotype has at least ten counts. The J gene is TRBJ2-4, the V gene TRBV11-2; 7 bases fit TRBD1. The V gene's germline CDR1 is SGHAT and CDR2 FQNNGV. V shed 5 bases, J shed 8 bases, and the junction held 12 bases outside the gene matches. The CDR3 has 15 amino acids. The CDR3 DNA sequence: TGTGCCAGCAGCACACCGACAGGGATTGTGTACATTCAGTACTTC. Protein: CASSTPTGIVYIQYF.

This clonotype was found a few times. CDR3 loop: CASSYSGTSRTGELFF. As DNA, the CDR3 is TGTGCCAGCAGTTACTCCGGGACTAGCAGGACCGGGGAGCTGTTTTTT. The chain combines TRBV6-6 with TRBJ2-2; 9 bases are shared with TRBD2. Germline V gene lookup returns CDR1 MNHNY and CDR2 SVGAGI (reference sequence). V was pared by 0 bases and J by 5 bases, with 4 bases of the junction left unmatched. This CDR3 region has 16 residues.

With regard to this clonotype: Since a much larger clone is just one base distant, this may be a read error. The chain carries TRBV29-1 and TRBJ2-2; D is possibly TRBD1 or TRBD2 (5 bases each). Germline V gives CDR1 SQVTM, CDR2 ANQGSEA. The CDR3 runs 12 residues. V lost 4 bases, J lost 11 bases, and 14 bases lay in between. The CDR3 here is CSVGLPGGELFF. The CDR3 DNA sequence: TGCAGCGTTGGACTGCCTGGGGGAGAGCTGTTTTTT.

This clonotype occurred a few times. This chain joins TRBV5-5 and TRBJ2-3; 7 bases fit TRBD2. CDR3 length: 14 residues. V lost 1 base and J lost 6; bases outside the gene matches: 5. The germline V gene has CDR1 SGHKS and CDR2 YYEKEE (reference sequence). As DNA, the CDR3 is TGTGCCAGCAGCTTGATGGGAGGGGCGGATACGCAGTATTTT. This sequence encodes CASSLMGGADTQYF.

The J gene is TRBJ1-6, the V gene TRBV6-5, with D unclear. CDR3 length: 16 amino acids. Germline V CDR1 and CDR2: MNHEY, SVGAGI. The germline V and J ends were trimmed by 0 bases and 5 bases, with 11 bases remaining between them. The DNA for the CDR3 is TGTGCCAGCAGTTACTCGGGCGACCTGAATAATTCACCCCTCCACTTT. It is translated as CASSYSGDLNNSPLHF.

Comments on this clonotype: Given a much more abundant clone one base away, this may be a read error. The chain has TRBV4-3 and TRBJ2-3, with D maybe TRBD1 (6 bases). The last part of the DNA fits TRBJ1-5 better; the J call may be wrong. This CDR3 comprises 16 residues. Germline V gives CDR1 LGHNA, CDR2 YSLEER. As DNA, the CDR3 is TGCGCCAGCAGCCAAGGGGTGGCCAGGGGACCAGATACGCAGCATTTT. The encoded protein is CASSQGVARGPDTQHF.

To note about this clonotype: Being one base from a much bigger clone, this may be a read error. This chain's CDR3 is CASRRRDTFSGANVLSF. In DNA, the CDR3 is TGTGCCAGCAGGCGACGGGACACCTTCTCTGGGGCCAACGTCCTGAGTTTC. The chain combines TRBV6-5 with TRBJ2-6, with D perhaps matching TRBD1 (6 bases). CDR3 length: 17 amino acids. Germline values: CDR1 MNHEY, CDR2 SVGAGI.

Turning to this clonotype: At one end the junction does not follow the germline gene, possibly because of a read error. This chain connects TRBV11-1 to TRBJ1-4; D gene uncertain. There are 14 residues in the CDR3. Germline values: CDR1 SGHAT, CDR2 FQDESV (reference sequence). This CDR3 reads CASRLGSSGEKLFF. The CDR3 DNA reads TGTGCCAGCCGCTTAGGTTCTAGCGGCGAAAAGCTGTTTTTC.

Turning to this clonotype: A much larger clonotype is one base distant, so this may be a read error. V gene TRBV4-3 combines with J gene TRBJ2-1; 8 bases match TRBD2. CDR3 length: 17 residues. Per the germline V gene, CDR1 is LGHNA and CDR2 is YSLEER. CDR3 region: CASRQVRGLVTKNEQFF. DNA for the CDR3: TGCGCCAGCAGGCAAGTACGGGGACTAGTAACGAAGAATGAGCAGTTCTTC.

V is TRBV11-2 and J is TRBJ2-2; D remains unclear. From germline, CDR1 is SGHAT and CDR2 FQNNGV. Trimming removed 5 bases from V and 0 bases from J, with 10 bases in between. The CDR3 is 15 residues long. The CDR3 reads CASSTAASNTGELFF. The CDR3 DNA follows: TGTGCCAGCAGCACTGCAGCTTCGAACACCGGGGAGCTGTTTTTT. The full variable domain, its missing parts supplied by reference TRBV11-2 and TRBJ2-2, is EAGVAQSPRYKIIEKRQSVAFWCNPISGHATLYWYQQILGQGPKLLIQFQNNGVVDDSQLPKDRFSAERLKGVDSTLKIQPAKLEDSAVYLCASSTAASNTGELFFGEGSRLTVL.

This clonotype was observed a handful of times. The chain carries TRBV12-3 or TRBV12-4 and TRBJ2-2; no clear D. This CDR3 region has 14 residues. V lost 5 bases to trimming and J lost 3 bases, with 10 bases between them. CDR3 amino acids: CASSLTYYTGELFF. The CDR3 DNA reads TGTGCCAGCAGTCTTACCTATTACACCGGGGAGCTGTTTTTT.

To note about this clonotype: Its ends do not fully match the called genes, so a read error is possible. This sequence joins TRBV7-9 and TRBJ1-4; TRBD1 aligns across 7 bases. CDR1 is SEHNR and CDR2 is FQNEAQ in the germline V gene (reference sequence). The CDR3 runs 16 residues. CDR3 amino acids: CASSLGIGTANEKPFF. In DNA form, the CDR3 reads TGTGCCAGCAGCTTAGGTATCGGGACAGCTAATGAAAAACCGTTTTTT.

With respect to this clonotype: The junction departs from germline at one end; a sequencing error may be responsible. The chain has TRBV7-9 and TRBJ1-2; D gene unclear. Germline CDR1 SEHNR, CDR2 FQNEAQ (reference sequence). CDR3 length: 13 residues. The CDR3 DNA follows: TGTGTCAGCAGCTACCTAGCAGGCTATGGCTACACCTTC. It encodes CVSSYLAGYGYTF.